This T cell receptor beta chain was sequenced for a study of T cells in Graves' hyperthyroidism and ophthalmopathy. Trimming stripped 4 bases from V and 0 bases from J, with 14 bases between. This CDR3 is built from 16 residues. Germline V gene data show CDR1 as LGHDT and CDR2 as YNNKEL (reference sequence). This clonotype was seen ten or more times. Newly diagnosed hyperthyroidism, duration under 2 months, in patients aged 18 to 65. From under 12 ml of fresh peripheral blood, PBMCs were isolated. RNA transcripts provided the source from which TCR beta CDR3 regions were amplified. The study used the HTBI primer set for a first-round RT-PCR of the TCR CDR3. TCRdb used MiXCR to reprocess the multiplex PCR reads, holding one entry per CDR3 protein. Counted here are about 720,000 distinct CDR3 sequences, 15% to 20% occurring once; the ten biggest clones make up around 15%.

Material for sequencing was blood. The receptor comes from a woman between 50 and 59 years old with Graves' hyperthyroidism that later progressed to Graves' ophthalmopathy. The V call is TRBV3-1, the J call TRBJ2-3, with D tentatively TRBD1 (5 bases). This CDR3 is CASSPDSDPSTDTQYF. CDR3 nucleotide sequence: TGTGCCAGCAGCCCAGACAGCGACCCTAGCACAGATACGCAGTATTTT.